Shown below are 30 T cell receptor beta chains from a single sample sequenced in a study of blood T cell repertoires in COVID-19. Profiling relied on immunoSEQ multiplex PCR, and the TCRdb table lists in-frame clones only, not all of them. The repertoire holds about 150,000 clones, with 70% to 80% as singletons. The sample consisted of peripheral blood. These receptors all come from a man aged 45-65 years with acute or convalescent COVID-19.

The chain has TRBV11-3 and TRBJ1-1, with D possibly TRBD1 on 6 matching bases. Germline V gene lookup returns CDR1 SGHNT and CDR2 YENEEA. The CDR3 consists of 14 residues. The ends were cut back, 1 base at V and 4 bases at J, with 10 bases in the middle. The CDR3, as DNA: TGTGCCAGCAGCTTAGTTGAGGGGGTCACTGAAGCTTTCTTT. It translates to CASSLVEGVTEAFF.

CDR3 coding DNA: TGTGCCAGCAGCTCCCGGGACAAGTTCAACTATGGCTACACCTTC. This translates into CASSSRDKFNYGYTF. The V call is TRBV3-1 (or the pseudogene TRBV3-2), the J call TRBJ1-2; TRBD1 might be the D (6 bases). This CDR3 comprises 15 residues. V lost 5 bases, J lost 2 bases, and 15 bases lay in between. CDR1 is LGHDT and CDR2 is YNNKEL in the germline V gene (reference sequence).

The V and J genes are TRBV5-4 and TRBJ1-1; perhaps TRBD1 as D (5 bases). V was shortened by 4 bases and J by 7 bases, with 17 bases between the two germline ends. Germline V gene lookup returns CDR1 SGHNT and CDR2 YYREEE (reference sequence). The CDR3 is made up of 14 amino acids. For the CDR3, the DNA is TGTGCCAGCAGCCGGGACTACTCCAACCTTGAAGCTTTCTTT. It encodes CASSRDYSNLEAFF.

The chain employs TRBV27 and TRBJ1-1; D unclear. This CDR3 spans 17 amino acids. Germline V gene data show CDR1 as MNHEY and CDR2 as SMNVEV (reference sequence). V dropped 4 bases and J dropped 0 bases, with 18 bases sitting between them. The DNA for the CDR3 is TGTGCCAGCAGTTCTTCCCCTGGGCGAAATTTGAACACTGAAGCTTTCTTT. As protein: CASSSSPGRNLNTEAFF.

CDR3 region: CASSFGWAGTTNEKLFF. CDR3 in DNA: TGTGCCAGCAGCTTTGGGTGGGCGGGTACAACTAATGAAAAACTGTTTTTT. The chain uses TRBV11-2 and TRBJ1-4; D remains ambiguous. This CDR3 contains 17 residues. Germline CDR1 SGHAT, CDR2 FQNNGV. Trimming stripped 3 bases from V and 0 bases from J, with 14 bases between.

The rearrangement uses TRBV12-5 and TRBJ1-1; maybe TRBD1 (6 bases). The CDR3 is 16 amino acids. V dropped 7 bases and J dropped 3 bases, with 21 bases sitting between them. Germline V lookup: CDR1 LGHNT, CDR2 FRNRAP. The CDR3 here is CASVPPGHPSHTEAFF. CDR3 sequence (DNA): TGTGCTAGTGTTCCTCCGGGACACCCTTCTCACACTGAAGCTTTCTTT.

This chain joins TRBV7-6 and TRBJ2-2; D gene uncertain. The germline V gene has CDR1 SGHVS and CDR2 FNYEAQ. V gave up 5 bases and J gave up 3 bases, with 25 bases separating them. The CDR3 is 19 residues long. The DNA for the CDR3 is TGTGCCAGCAGCGCCATACACCCCTTGCTATGGGCACACACCGGGGAGCTGTTTTTT. Amino acids: CASSAIHPLLWAHTGELFF.

This clone was seen once. The chain couples TRBV4-2 to TRBJ2-2; the D is unclear. The CDR3 has 14 residues. The V gene's germline CDR1 is LGHNA and CDR2 YNFKEQ. The V end lost 4 bases, the J end lost 3 bases, and 9 bases lay between the germline ends. CDR3 nucleotide sequence: TGTGCCAGCAGCCGCACGGGTGACACCGGGGAGCTGTTTTTT. Translation: CASSRTGDTGELFF.

This clone occurred a few times. This rearrangement joins TRBV10-3 to TRBJ2-4, with 7 bases that match TRBD2. CDR1 is ENHRY and CDR2 is SYGVKD in the germline V gene. The CDR3 spans 15 residues. The V segment lost 3 bases and the J segment 4 bases; nucleotides outside the gene matches: 6. CDR3 sequence: CAISDGGTSKNIQYF. For the CDR3, the DNA is TGTGCCATCAGTGACGGGGGGACCTCAAAAAACATTCAGTACTTC.

DNA of the CDR3: TGTGCCAGCACCGTACAGGGAAGCTCCTACGAGCAGTACTTC. It is translated as CASTVQGSSYEQYF. This chain uses TRBV2 with TRBJ2-7; D is possibly TRBD1 (6 bases). This CDR3 has 14 residues. V gave up 7 bases and J gave up 0 bases, with 13 bases separating them. Per germline, CDR1 SNHLY and CDR2 FYNNEI.

The chain employs TRBV29-1 and TRBJ2-5, with 10 bases that match TRBD1. V dropped 5 bases and J dropped 2; count of bases not matched to a gene: 8. This CDR3 comprises 15 residues. Germline CDR1 reads SQVTM; CDR2 reads ANQGSEA. The CDR3 loop reads CSVQPGTGAQETQYF. CDR3 in DNA: TGCAGCGTTCAGCCCGGGACAGGGGCTCAAGAGACCCAGTACTTC.

The V call is TRBV12-5, the J call TRBJ1-3; 7 bases line up with TRBD1. Germline V gene sequence: CDR1 LGHNT, CDR2 FRNRAP. The CDR3 length is 16 residues. V was pared by 0 bases and J by 4 bases, with 6 bases of the junction left unmatched. CDR3: CASGLVLQGRGNTIYF. CDR3 coding DNA: TGTGCTAGTGGTTTGGTACTACAGGGGAGGGGAAACACCATATATTTT.

The chain is built from TRBV9 and TRBJ2-5; unclear D gene. Germline CDR1 SGDLS, CDR2 YYNGEE. Trimming pared 0 bases from V and 5 bases from J, leaving 8 bases between. This CDR3 is built from 13 residues. The CDR3 loop is CASSVGSLETQYF. The DNA for the CDR3 is TGTGCCAGCAGCGTAGGTAGCCTTGAGACCCAGTACTTC.

The rearrangement joins TRBV30 to TRBJ1-2; the D gene is possibly TRBD1 (5 bases). The ends were cut back, 2 bases at V and 4 bases at J, with 14 bases in the middle. Germline V gives CDR1 GTSNPN, CDR2 SVGIG (reference sequence). The CDR3 runs 14 residues. In DNA form, the CDR3 reads TGTGCCTGGAGTTCATGGACAAACCTCTATGGCTACACCTTC. Its protein product is CAWSSWTNLYGYTF.

This clone has a count of ten or more. V and J are TRBV19 and TRBJ2-1; 10 bases match TRBD2. V was pared by 2 bases and J by 4 bases, with 17 bases of the junction left unmatched. Germline values: CDR1 LNHDA, CDR2 SQIVND (reference sequence). This CDR3 comprises 20 residues. CDR3 in DNA: TGTGCCAGTAGTATACCGAGAATTGGCCAGCGGGGGGGAAATTACAATGAGCAGTTCTTC. Its translation is CASSIPRIGQRGGNYNEQFF.

The gene calls are TRBV5-6 and TRBJ2-1; TRBD1 agrees at 8 bases. The CDR3 covers 15 residues. The germline V gene has CDR1 SGHDT and CDR2 YYEEEE. The junction had 7 bases not matched to a gene; V was cut back by 2 bases and J by 6 bases. This CDR3 reads CASSFRDRLRNEQFF. In DNA, the CDR3 is TGTGCCAGCAGCTTCCGGGACAGGCTACGCAATGAGCAGTTCTTC.

This chain links TRBV12-3 or TRBV12-4 with TRBJ2-7; no definite D call. Between the trimmed V and J ends, which lost 0 bases and 2 bases, there was a span of 5 bases. CDR3 length: 13 amino acids. This chain's CDR3 is CASSLASPYEQYF. Here the CDR3 DNA reads TGTGCCAGCAGTTTAGCCTCTCCCTACGAGCAGTACTTC.

The chain is built from TRBV9 and TRBJ1-6, with 9 positions matching TRBD1. The CDR3 contains 15 residues. CDR1 SGDLS and CDR2 YYNGEE come from the germline V gene. Trimming cost V 4 bases and J 7 bases; bases outside gene matches: 6. Here the CDR3 DNA reads TGTGCCAGCAGCACGGGACAGGGTGGCAATTCACCCCTCCACTTT. It yields the protein CASSTGQGGNSPLHF.

This clone showed up many times. This chain links TRBV29-1 with TRBJ2-1; D is uncertain. Germline V gene lookup returns CDR1 SQVTM and CDR2 ANQGSEA. V was trimmed by 7 bases and J by 7 bases, leaving 11 bases between them. CDR3 length equals 11 residues. CDR3 nucleotide sequence: TGCAGCGCCCGGTCGTCTAATGAGCAGTTCTTC. As protein: CSARSSNEQFF.

This chain uses TRBV5-6 with TRBJ2-1; tentative D call: TRBD2 (6 bases). The CDR3 totals 16 residues. The germline CDR1 and CDR2 sequences are SGHDT and YYEEEE. V was pared by 2 bases and J by 0 bases, with 12 bases between. The CDR3: CASSFYSGSSYNEQFF. For the CDR3, the DNA is TGTGCCAGCAGCTTTTATAGCGGTAGCTCCTACAATGAGCAGTTCTTC.

The chain uses TRBV10-3 and TRBJ2-3; 11 nucleotides agree with TRBD2. J gave up 7 bases and V 3 bases, and 9 bases lay outside the gene matches. The CDR3 sequence is 16 residues long. Germline V gene lookup returns CDR1 ENHRY and CDR2 SYGVKD. The CDR3 DNA sequence: TGTGCCATCAGTGATACAGGGACTAGCGGAAAATATACGCAGTATTTT. Its protein is CAISDTGTSGKYTQYF.

This clone has just one count. The chain carries TRBV10-1 and TRBJ1-5; 9 bases fit TRBD1. The CDR3 spans 17 residues. The V gene's germline CDR1 is WNHNN and CDR2 SYGVQD (reference sequence). The trim removed 8 bases at V and 4 bases at J, leaving 15 bases unmatched. CDR3 nucleotides: TGCGCCAGCTGGGCGGACAGGGGAGTGTTGTTTAATCAGCCCCAGCATTTT. This sequence encodes CASWADRGVLFNQPQHF.

V and J are TRBV4-2 and TRBJ1-5; 7 nucleotides match TRBD1. V was clipped by 0 bases and J by 0 bases; unmatched bases: 8. In germline, CDR1 is LGHNA, CDR2 YNFKEQ. The CDR3 is 18 residues long. CDR3 loop: CASSQDRQGGTSNQPQHF. The CDR3 DNA follows: TGTGCCAGCAGCCAAGATCGGCAGGGGGGTACTAGCAATCAGCCCCAGCATTTT.

The count of this clone is one. J is TRBJ2-5 and V is TRBV6-4; 7 bases are a match to TRBD1. V trimming: 5 bases; J trimming: 4 bases; junction bases outside the gene matches: 4. The CDR3 sequence is 13 residues long. CDR1 MRHNA and CDR2 SNTAGT come from the germline V gene. The CDR3 DNA is TGTGCCAGCAGTCCGACAGGGCTAGAGACCCAGTACTTC. This gives the protein CASSPTGLETQYF.

The rearrangement links TRBV27 to TRBJ1-5; D not resolved. V lost 5 bases and J lost 3, with 17 bases in between. In germline, CDR1 is MNHEY, CDR2 SMNVEV (reference sequence). CDR3 length: 16 amino acids. The CDR3 spells CASSAEGGVVNQPQHF. CDR3 coding DNA: TGTGCCAGCAGTGCCGAAGGAGGAGTGGTCAATCAGCCCCAGCATTTT.

This chain links TRBV5-1 with TRBJ1-5; no clear D. Germline-derived CDR1 and CDR2 are SGHRS and YFSETQ. The CDR3 is 15 amino acids. Trimming pared 1 base from V and 2 bases from J, leaving 10 bases between. The CDR3 here is CASSLSPTGNQPQHF. CDR3 nucleotide sequence: TGCGCCAGCAGCTTGTCCCCAACGGGCAATCAGCCCCAGCATTTT.

The rearrangement links TRBV5-8 to TRBJ2-5; 7 positions match TRBD1. Germline V lookup: CDR1 SGHTS, CDR2 YDEGEE. This CDR3 has 15 residues. Trimming cost V 1 base and J 1 base; bases outside gene matches: 4. The CDR3 nucleotides read TGTGCCAGCAGCTTGATGGGACAGACCCAAGAGACCCAGTACTTC. It yields the protein CASSLMGQTQETQYF.

In this sample, this clone turned up a few times. The CDR3 loop reads CASSPTLIAGGKNEQFF. DNA for the CDR3: TGTGCCAGCAGCCCAACCCTTATAGCGGGGGGAAAAAATGAGCAGTTCTTC. This chain joins TRBV14 and TRBJ2-1, with 10 bases lining up with TRBD2. V was clipped by 4 bases and J by 7 bases; unmatched bases: 13. The CDR3 extends over 17 amino acids. Germline-derived CDR1 and CDR2 are SGHDN and FVKESK.

The chain uses TRBV5-1 and TRBJ2-5; the D gene is possibly TRBD1 (5 bases). Germline-derived CDR1 and CDR2 are SGHRS and YFSETQ. V was shortened by 3 bases and J by 5 bases, with 17 bases between the two germline ends. The CDR3 totals 15 residues. The CDR3, as DNA: TGCGCCAGCAGCTGGACCCCTGGGGCAGGGGAGACCCAGTACTTC. Residues: CASSWTPGAGETQYF.

V gene TRBV28 combines with J gene TRBJ2-7; D gene unclear. Trimming shortened V by 6 bases and J by 3 bases, and 9 bases separated the two germline ends. In germline, CDR1 is MDHEN, CDR2 SYDVKM. This CDR3 has 12 residues. The CDR3, as DNA: TGTGCCAGCAGATCCGACATCTACGAGCAGTACTTC. It is translated as CASRSDIYEQYF.